Listed below are T cell receptor beta chains from one sample, sequenced in a study of blood T cells in healthy people across ages. TCRdb redid the calling of the 5' RACE reads with MiXCR, one entry per CDR3 protein. The sample consists of roughly 1.5 million distinct CDR3 sequences, under 55% of them appearing once. Sample: blood. The receptors were gathered from a woman between 18 and 29 years old in good health. The CDR3 runs from the conserved cysteine through the conserved F or W. D genes are given only for firm matches. A row's size may be missing; if present it is once, few, many or a size class.

V,J,size,D,DNA,CDR3
TRBV3-1,TRBJ1-5,NA,NA,TGTGCCAGCAGCCAATCCGGGACACCGGTAAAGCCCCAGCATTTT,CASSQSGTPVKPQHF
TRBV4-1,TRBJ1-2,few,NA,TGCGCCAGCAGCCAAGATGGCCTCGGGTCGAGCCTAAGGGGCTACACCTTC,CASSQDGLGSSLRGYTF
TRBV5-5,TRBJ2-7,few,NA,TGTGCCAGCAGCTTGGTAGTAGCTACTAGCTCCTACAATGAGCAGTACTTC,CASSLVVATSSYNEQYF
TRBV6-2/TRBV6-3,TRBJ2-1,few,TRBD2,TGTGCCAGCAAACTAGCGGGAGGGCCAGGCAATGAGCAGTTCTTC,CASKLAGGPGNEQFF
TRBV6-5,TRBJ2-1,NA,NA,TGTGCCAGCGGGGGCCCAAGCTCCTACAATGAGCAGTTCTTC,CASGGPSSYNEQFF
TRBV5-1,TRBJ2-3,NA,NA,TGCGCCAGCAGCTTGTTAAACGGTGGTGATACGCAGTATTTT,CASSLLNGGDTQYF
TRBV13,TRBJ2-1,NA,NA,TGTGCCAGCAGCTTAGATAATATCCCCTACAATGAGCAGTTCTTC,CASSLDNIPYNEQFF
TRBV25-1,TRBJ2-3,NA,TRBD1,TGTGCCAGCAGTGACGTACAGGGGGCCGGAGATACGCAGTATTTT,CASSDVQGAGDTQYF
TRBV10-3,TRBJ2-2,NA,NA,TGTGCCATCAGTGAGTCGTGGGGGAACACCGGGGAGCTGTTTTTT,CAISESWGNTGELFF
TRBV7-2,TRBJ2-5,NA,TRBD2,TGTGCCAGCAGCTTAGGGGGACTAGGTAAAGAGACCCAGTACTTC,CASSLGGLGKETQYF
TRBV20-1,TRBJ1-5,NA,NA,TGCAGTGCCAGTTCGCAGCAGGTGCCCCAGCATTTT,CSASSQQVPQHF
TRBV6-2/TRBV6-3,TRBJ2-5,NA,NA,TGTGCCAGTAATGAGAGAGGGTACAATGAGCAGTACTTC,CASNERGYNEQYF
TRBV20-1,TRBJ1-1,few,TRBD1,TGCAGTGCCGGGGGCAGGGGGCTTACTGAAGCTTTCTTT,CSAGGRGLTEAFF
TRBV4-1,TRBJ2-2,NA,TRBD1,TGCGCCAGCAGCCAAGATCGATCACAGGGGGCAGTCGCCGGGGAGCTGTTTTTT,CASSQDRSQGAVAGELFF
TRBV6-6,TRBJ2-7,NA,TRBD1,TGTGCCAGCAGTCACACAGGGGATGGGTCCTACGAGCAGTACTTC,CASSHTGDGSYEQYF
TRBV20-1,TRBJ1-2,NA,TRBD1,TGCAGTGCAATGACAGGGAGAAACTATGGCTACACCTTC,CSAMTGRNYGYTF
TRBV12-3/TRBV12-4,TRBJ2-4,few,NA,TGTGCCAGCAGTCCGAGACAGAAACTAGCCAAAAACATTCAGTACTTC,CASSPRQKLAKNIQYF
TRBV2,TRBJ1-2,NA,NA,TGTGCCAGCGCCCGGGACGGAACTAACTATGGCTACACCTTC,CASARDGTNYGYTF
TRBV20-1,TRBJ1-6,NA,NA,TGCAGTGCTAGAGTAAGCAGCTCCTATAATTCACCCCTCCACTTT,CSARVSSSYNSPLHF
TRBV11-2,TRBJ2-2,NA,TRBD1,TGTGCCAGCAGTCCATTGAGGAAGGGGGCGGCCGGGGAGCTGTTTTTT,CASSPLRKGAAGELFF
TRBV6-5,TRBJ1-1,few,NA,TGTGCCAGCCGGAATATGAACACTGAAGCTTTCTTT,CASRNMNTEAFF
TRBV20-1,TRBJ2-4,few,NA,TGCAGTGCTAGAGAGGTGGGCAGGGGACGGGAAAACATTCAGTACTTC,CSAREVGRGRENIQYF
TRBV4-3,TRBJ2-1,NA,NA,TGCGCCAGCAGCCAAGATCAAGGCATCTGGGATGAGCAGTTCTTC,CASSQDQGIWDEQFF
TRBV6-6,TRBJ1-2,few,NA,TGTGCCAGCAGTTACGGGGACAATGGCCCAGGCTACACCTTC,CASSYGDNGPGYTF
TRBV7-9,TRBJ1-1,few,TRBD1,TGTGCCAGCAGCTTTGACAGGGTAGAAGCTTTCTTT,CASSFDRVEAFF
TRBV4-1,TRBJ2-7,NA,TRBD1,TGCGCCAGCAGCCAAGCGACAGGGGTTCTGGGCGAGCAGTACTTC,CASSQATGVLGEQYF
TRBV10-3,TRBJ2-1,few,NA,TGTGCCATCAGTGAGTCAAAAAGCTCCTACAATGAGCAGTTCTTC,CAISESKSSYNEQFF
TRBV6-2/TRBV6-3,TRBJ2-7,NA,TRBD1,TGTGCCAGCAAATTACTAAGGACAGGGGGCCACGAGCAGTACTTC,CASKLLRTGGHEQYF
TRBV6-6,TRBJ1-1,NA,TRBD1,TGTGCCAGCAGTCAAACAGGGGGTGAAAAATCGAACACTGAAGCTTTCTTT,CASSQTGGEKSNTEAFF
TRBV7-2,TRBJ2-1,NA,NA,TGTGCCAGCAGCCCGAGGCTAGGCGTAGGTGAGCAGTTCTTC,CASSPRLGVGEQFF
TRBV4-3,TRBJ2-3,few,TRBD1,TGCGCCAGCAGCCAAGTCCCCAGGGGGCACACAGATACGCAGTATTTT,CASSQVPRGHTDTQYF
TRBV4-2,TRBJ2-1,NA,TRBD2,TGTGCCAGCAGCCAAGTCGCCGGGACTAGCAGCTACAATGAGCAGTTCTTC,CASSQVAGTSSYNEQFF
TRBV6-5,TRBJ1-4,few,NA,TGTGCCAGCAGTTACAGGCAGCCTAATGAAAAACTGTTTTTT,CASSYRQPNEKLFF
TRBV20-1,TRBJ2-1,NA,TRBD2,TGCAGTGCTAGAGATTGGGGGGGGACTAGCGGCCAGAATGAGCAGTTCTTC,CSARDWGGTSGQNEQFF
TRBV6-6,TRBJ2-7,NA,TRBD2,TGTACCAGCACCGCGGGACTACTCGCTGACGAGCAGTACTTC,CTSTAGLLADEQYF
TRBV6-1,TRBJ2-7,NA,NA,TGTGCCAGCAGTGTACAGGAAGAGTACGAGCAGTACTTC,CASSVQEEYEQYF
TRBV13,TRBJ2-5,NA,NA,TGTGCCAGCAGCTTAGATCCAAACTACAATGAGCAGTACTTC,CASSLDPNYNEQYF
TRBV29-1,TRBJ2-7,few,NA,TGCAGCATTATGGGGCTAGCCGGTTCCTACGAGCAGTACTTC,CSIMGLAGSYEQYF
TRBV6-5,TRBJ2-7,NA,NA,TGTGCCAGCAGTTCTTCAACCGGTCCCTACGAGCAGTACTTC,CASSSSTGPYEQYF
TRBV20-1,TRBJ2-7,once,TRBD2,TGCAGTGCTGGATACAGCGGGGTTAGATACGAGCAGTACTTC,CSAGYSGVRYEQYF
TRBV6-5,TRBJ1-6,few,NA,TGTGCCAGCAGTTACGGATTACTAGTTAAACCCCTCCACTTT,CASSYGLLVKPLHF
TRBV30,TRBJ1-5,NA,NA,TGTGCCTGGAGTTTCGGGGGCCTTCAGCCCCAGCATTTT,CAWSFGGLQPQHF
TRBV7-9,TRBJ2-3,NA,TRBD1,TGTGCCAGCAACTTAGAAGGGGGCATTAGAACAGATACGCAGTATTTT,CASNLEGGIRTDTQYF
TRBV4-3,TRBJ2-1,NA,TRBD2,TGCGCCAGCAGCCCGGAGAGCGGGGGTTTTAACAATGAGCAGTTCTTC,CASSPESGGFNNEQFF
TRBV29-1,TRBJ2-7,NA,NA,TGCAGCGTCCAAATATCCTACGAGCAGTACTTC,CSVQISYEQYF